The 7 T cell receptor beta chains given below trace back to one sample, sequenced in a study of blood T cell repertoires in COVID-19. Libraries were prepared by immunoSEQ multiplex PCR; TCRdb keeps only in-frame clonotypes and omits some of them. The sample lists some 150,000 clones, around 80% seen once, with approximately 5% in the top ten. Sequencing used peripheral blood. The receptor source for this set is a woman aged 45-59 years with acute or convalescent COVID-19.

The chain uses TRBV15 and TRBJ1-1, with D unclear. Looked up from germline, CDR1 is LNHNV and CDR2 is YYDKDF (reference sequence). The CDR3 contains 13 residues. Trimming stripped 1 base from V and 6 bases from J, with 9 bases between. CDR3 in DNA: TGTGCCACCAGCAGAGGTCCGGAGGCTGAAGCTTTCTTT. Protein sequence: CATSRGPEAEAFF.

The rearrangement uses TRBV5-1 and TRBJ2-3, with 7 bases fitting TRBD2. Germline-derived CDR1 and CDR2 are SGHRS and YFSETQ. The V segment lost 0 bases and the J segment 3 bases; nucleotides outside the gene matches: 7. The CDR3 consists of 16 residues. CDR3 DNA sequence: TGCGCCAGCAGCTTGGGAACTGGCGGGGGTACAGATACGCAGTATTTT. This encodes CASSLGTGGGTDTQYF.

The rearrangement uses TRBV7-2 and TRBJ1-1, with TRBD1 matching 7 bases. Germline trimming cut 6 bases from V and 1 base from J; bases unmatched to any gene: 14. Per the germline V gene, CDR1 is SGHTA and CDR2 is FQGNSA. The CDR3 length is 17 residues. The CDR3: CASRSSPNRGGNTEAFF. CDR3 in DNA: TGTGCCAGCAGATCGAGCCCGAACAGGGGTGGGAACACTGAAGCTTTCTTT.

There are a few counts of this clone. V usage is TRBV7-3 and J usage is TRBJ2-3; 7 nucleotides match TRBD2. The CDR3 contains 16 residues. The V segment lost 3 bases and the J segment 0 bases; nucleotides outside the gene matches: 6. Germline loops: CDR1 SGHTA, CDR2 FQGTGA. The CDR3 DNA reads TGTGCCAGCAGCTTGAAAGCGGGGACTAGCACAGATACGCAGTATTTT. Its translation: CASSLKAGTSTDTQYF.

The chain couples TRBV4-2 to TRBJ2-7; D remains ambiguous. The V gene's germline CDR1 is LGHNA and CDR2 YNFKEQ. Trimming pared 0 bases from V and 2 bases from J, leaving 5 bases between. This CDR3 region has 13 residues. The CDR3 DNA is TGTGCCAGCAGCCAAGAGGGCCCCTACGAGCAGTACTTC. Translation: CASSQEGPYEQYF.

The CDR3: CASSLVEGAGSPLHF. The CDR3 nucleotides read TGTGCCAGCAGCTTAGTCGAGGGGGCGGGTTCACCCCTCCACTTT. The rearrangement uses TRBV7-9 and TRBJ1-6; TRBD1 agrees at 7 bases. Germline V gives CDR1 SEHNR, CDR2 FQNEAQ (reference sequence). J was trimmed by 9 bases and V by 1 base; bases with no gene match: 6. This CDR3 region has 15 residues.

J is TRBJ1-2 and V is TRBV2, with 7 bases aligning to TRBD1. The CDR3 spans 14 residues. Trimming cost V 7 bases and J 4 bases; bases outside gene matches: 9. The germline CDR1 and CDR2 sequences are SNHLY and FYNNEI. CDR3: CASKDRPFGYGYTF. The CDR3 DNA sequence: TGTGCCAGCAAGGACAGGCCATTCGGCTATGGCTACACCTTC.